This T cell receptor (beta chain) was profiled in a study of CD8 T cells in ankylosing spondylitis. Notes on the study in general: Reported data indicate significant enrichment of disease-linked clones within matched ankylosing spondylitis synovial fluid. Disease-associated clonotypes exhibited CD8+ identity and were relatively infrequent in peripheral blood. Reactive arthritis synovial fluid and blood were previously reported to contain some motif variants.

Generation of TCR beta libraries employed quantitative 5'-RACE incorporating molecular barcodes. One entry per CDR3 protein results from TCRdb running MiXCR on the 5' RACE reads. This sample yields approximately 140,000 distinct CDR3 sequences, of which more than 7% are seen a single time; approximately 7% belongs to the top ten. A word on this clonotype: Its antigen is currently unknown.

CDR1 is SGHNT, CDR2 YYREEE, per germline (reference sequence). V shed 4 bases and J shed 3 bases, with 13 bases lying between them. CDR3 size: 15 residues. The TCR was taken from a male donor with ankylosing spondylitis. The chain joins TRBV5-4 to TRBJ2-2; either TRBD1 or TRBD2 may supply D (5 bases each). The specimen was synovial fluid, either unsorted or a sorted T cell fraction (not recorded which). The DNA for the CDR3 is TGTGCCAGCAGCGTGGACTCCAGGGACACCGGGGAGCTGTTTTTT. Translated: CASSVDSRDTGELFF. The whole variable domain, filled in from reference TRBV5-4 and TRBJ2-2, reads ETGVTQSPTHLIKTRGQQVTLRCSSQSGHNTVSWYQQALGQGPQFIFQYYREEENGRGNFPPRFSGLQFPNYSSELNVNALELDDSALYLCASSVDSRDTGELFFGEGSRLTVL.